These 6 T cell receptor beta chains were all obtained from the same sample, sequenced in a study of response to subunit inactivated influenza vaccine. TCRdb called the RT-PCR reads again in MiXCR, with one record for every CDR3 protein. This table has almost 600,000 distinct CDR3 sequences, 12% to 15% appearing once. Here the sequenced sample was PBMCs from blood, taken 11 to 12 days after vaccination. The receptors originated from a middle-aged man who received an inactivated influenza vaccine.

V usage is TRBV5-1 and J usage is TRBJ1-4; a possible D gene is TRBD1 (6 bases). V lost 0 bases and J lost 8, with 14 bases in between. CDR3 length equals 15 residues. Germline V CDR1 and CDR2: SGHRS, YFSETQ. The CDR3 protein is CASSLGNPGAEKLFF. CDR3 nucleotide sequence: TGCGCCAGCAGCTTGGGAAACCCGGGGGCGGAAAAACTGTTTTTT.

The chain joins TRBV9 to TRBJ2-7; D is unresolved. The CDR3 length is 15 residues. Germline lookup yields CDR1 SGDLS and CDR2 YYNGEE. Trimming cost V 0 bases and J 5 bases, with 15 bases left between them. The DNA of the CDR3 is TGTGCCAGCAGCGTAGATTTCCGGCCCTTGAACGAGCAGTACTTC. Its protein product is CASSVDFRPLNEQYF.

This clonotype was recorded a few times. This chain links TRBV7-8 with TRBJ2-5, with TRBD1 identical over 8 bases. The CDR3 has 14 residues. CDR1 is SGHVS and CDR2 is FQNEAQ in the germline V gene. With 5 bases clipped from V and 2 bases from J, the junction kept 4 bases outside the gene matches. CDR3 sequence: CASSIYRGQETQYF. Here the CDR3 DNA reads TGTGCCAGCAGCATTTACAGGGGGCAAGAGACCCAGTACTTC.

The chain has TRBV4-1 and TRBJ2-7; tentative D call: TRBD1 (6 bases). V lost 1 base to trimming and J lost 0 bases, with 10 bases between them. Germline loops: CDR1 MGHRA, CDR2 YSYEKL. This CDR3 is built from 15 residues. The chain's CDR3 is CASSQGDRFSYEQYF. The DNA for the CDR3 is TGCGCCAGCAGCCAAGGAGACAGGTTCTCCTACGAGCAGTACTTC.

The rearrangement joins TRBV7-2 to TRBJ2-7, with D perhaps given as TRBD1 or TRBD2 (5 bases each). The CDR3 loop spans 14 amino acids. Trimming stripped 4 bases from V and 3 bases from J, with 13 bases between. Germline CDR1 and CDR2: SGHTA and FQGNSA. The CDR3, as DNA: TGTGCCAGCAGCTCCTACGGGGACCTCTACGAGCAGTACTTC. Translating it yields CASSSYGDLYEQYF.

The chain couples TRBV3-1 to TRBJ2-1, with no clear D. The CDR3 length is 18 residues. CDR1 is LGHDT, CDR2 YNNKEL, per germline (reference sequence). V was shortened by 1 base and J by 0 bases, with 16 bases between the two germline ends. In nucleotides, the CDR3 is TGTGCCAGCAGCCAAGTTAAAAAACCGGCCAGCTCCTACAATGAGCAGTTCTTC. Its protein is CASSQVKKPASSYNEQFF.